A selection of T cell receptor beta chains follows, all from one sample in a study of regulatory T cells in long-lasting Graves disease. Each CDR3 protein gets one entry after TCRdb re-called the multiplex PCR reads with MiXCR. The sample lists about 540,000 distinct CDR3 sequences, less than 15% occurring once. The sample also formed part of further work on T cells in Graves' hyperthyroidism and ophthalmopathy.

The sample in question was peripheral blood mononuclear cells (PBMCs), obtained at new diagnosis, from a patient treated with antithyroid drugs. These TCRs come from a man aged 25 to 40 with Graves disease. Each CDR3 is given with its conserved first and last residue. The order of the fields is D gene, V gene, J gene, clone size, CDR3 protein, CDR3 DNA. D genes are given only for firm matches. Only some rows state a clone size, as once, few, many or a class for expanded clones.

>-|TRBV7-9|TRBJ1-3|few
CASSSRVSDSGNTIYF
TGTGCCAGCAGCTCCAGGGTATCAGACTCTGGAAACACCATATATTTT
>-|TRBV2|TRBJ2-1|many
CATRKEQAEQFF
TGTGCCACTCGGAAAGAACAGGCTGAGCAGTTCTTC
>TRBD1|TRBV4-1|TRBJ1-1|many
CASSQGVNTEAFF
TGTGCCAGCAGCCAGGGGGTCAACACTGAAGCTTTCTTT
>-|TRBV7-2|TRBJ1-5|many
CASSLAGGVNQPQHF
TGTGCCAGCAGCTTAGCTGGAGGGGTAAATCAGCCCCAGCATTTT
>-|TRBV6-2/TRBV6-3|TRBJ2-5|many
CASSRQARAVETQYF
TGTGCCAGCAGTCGACAGGCCCGGGCTGTAGAGACCCAGTACTTC
>-|TRBV12-3/TRBV12-4|TRBJ1-3|many
CASSPQSSGNTIYF
TGTGCCAGCAGTCCGCAGAGCTCTGGAAACACCATATATTTT
>-|TRBV5-4|TRBJ2-3|-
CASSSRDPPDTQYF
TGTGCCAGCAGCTCCCGGGATCCCCCGGATACGCAGTATTTT
>-|TRBV7-9|TRBJ2-7|-
CASSPSQPHEQYF
TGTGCCAGCAGCCCGAGCCAGCCCCACGAGCAGTACTTC
>TRBD2|TRBV28|TRBJ2-1|many
CASSFSREGLGYEQFF
TGTGCCAGCAGTTTTTCCCGGGAGGGCCTAGGCTATGAGCAGTTCTTC
>TRBD1|TRBV20-1|TRBJ2-7|-
CSARVGRGRHEQYF
TGCAGTGCTAGAGTGGGCAGGGGGCGACATGAGCAGTACTTC
>-|TRBV13|TRBJ2-7|many
CASSSRTRDKTYEQYF
TGTGCCAGCAGCTCGCGCACCCGGGACAAGACCTACGAGCAGTACTTC
>-|TRBV28|TRBJ2-7|many
CASRGGVDRGQYF
TGTGCCTCCCGCGGAGGGGTGGACCGGGGGCAGTACTTC
>TRBD2|TRBV18|TRBJ2-7|-
CASSPGLAGPGEQYF
TGTGCCAGCTCACCGGGCCTAGCGGGACCCGGGGAGCAGTACTTC
>TRBD1|TRBV7-2|TRBJ2-2|-
CASSSPQGIVGELFF
TGTGCCAGCAGCTCACCACAGGGGATCGTCGGGGAGCTGTTTTTT
>-|TRBV7-8|TRBJ2-5|many
CASSPWGSFPLETQYF
TGTGCCAGCAGCCCATGGGGCTCTTTCCCGTTGGAGACCCAGTACTTC
>-|TRBV2|TRBJ2-3|many
CASRNTISGPASTDTQYF
TGTGCCAGCAGGAACACTATAAGCGGGCCTGCTAGCACAGATACGCAGTATTTT
>-|TRBV7-6|TRBJ2-7|few
CASSLVQDPQYF
TGTGCCAGCAGCTTAGTCCAAGACCCGCAGTACTTC
>-|TRBV9|TRBJ1-6|few
CASSAQSTGGDSPLHF
TGTGCCAGCAGCGCCCAGTCAACCGGCGGGGATTCACCCCTCCACTTT
>TRBD1|TRBV2|TRBJ2-3|-
CASRRTGNTDTQYF
TGTGCCAGCAGGCGGACAGGCAACACAGATACGCAGTATTTT
>TRBD2|TRBV5-4|TRBJ2-1|many
CASSLPLAGSYNEQFF
TGTGCCAGCAGCTTGCCGCTAGCGGGGAGTTACAATGAGCAGTTCTTC